This T cell receptor (beta chain) was documented in a study of PD-1 blockade in classical Hodgkin lymphoma. Time point noted: cycle 4 day 1 (C4D1), after around six weeks of nivolumab. After autologous stem cell transplantation all patients relapsed, and prior brentuximab vedotin exposure differed between cohorts. Only in-frame clones appear in the TCRdb table, and some are missing; sequencing was by immunoSEQ multiplex PCR. Of more than 40,000 clones in the sample, around 80% are singletons; the top ten hold less than 40%. With regard to this clone: Its antigen is not known.

The CDR3 length is 15 residues. Trimming cost V 6 bases and J 3 bases; bases outside gene matches: 7. Germline V CDR1 and CDR2: KGHSH, LQKENI. Study observations and caveats: The repertoire differences lack a defined cause, possibly disease activity or prior therapy. Newly diagnosed and completely responding patients shared comparable baseline diversity.

Sequenced here: peripheral blood mononuclear cells (PBMCs), sampled before the fourth cycle of nivolumab. The sequence came from a human donor with classical Hodgkin lymphoma. This chain links TRBV18 with TRBJ1-2, with 10 bases aligning to TRBD1. The CDR3 nucleotides are TGTGCCAGCTCTCCGGGACAGGGGAGAGACTATGGCTACACCTTC. This codes for CASSPGQGRDYGYTF.